This T cell receptor beta chain was sequenced for a study of T cell changes during pregnancy in multiple sclerosis (dated by TCRdb to the late 2010s). About the study as a whole: The study looked at changes in the T cell repertoire across pregnancy in women with multiple sclerosis.

Details on this clone: The clone's antigen remains unknown. Qualities for individual bases were not recorded, and no much larger clone is one base off.

Preparation of the library involved the immunoSEQ multiplex PCR assay. This immuneACCESS table, as held by TCRdb, lists in-frame sequences with V and J called but not all clones. Of the missing ones, under half trace to an unresolved V gene in checked studies; the others have no known cause. The sample has under 65,000 clones on record, about nine tenths of them singletons. The top ten constitute 0.61% of the sample. According to the germline V gene, CDR1 reads SGHDT and CDR2 reads YYEEEE. The trim is 4 bases for V and 2 bases for J, with a gap of 24 bases between the germline ends. The CDR3 holds 18 amino acids from the cysteine to the phenylalanine. The read is trimmed to its CDR3 DNA, 54 bases read in frame from base 1.

The sequences come from CD4+ T cells from peripheral blood mononuclear cells, collected after pregnancy. The TCR was taken from a female donor in good health, enrolled as a control in a pregnancy study. The V and J genes are TRBV5-6 and TRBJ1-2; no D segment can be confidently identified. In nucleotide form, the sequence is TGTGCCAGCAGCCCGTCGGACTTTTCTCATGGGGTGAACTATGGCTACACCTTC. Its protein reads: CASSPSDFSHGVNYGYTF.